Only a few counts were recorded for the clone carrying this T cell receptor beta chain. A second PCR, run for roughly 7 to 11 cycles, used a sample-barcoded 5' primer plus a J-beta primer mix. Template switching added a 12-random-nucleotide identifier to every cDNA molecule. Using its own MiXCR run on the 5' RACE reads, TCRdb lists one record per CDR3 protein. The sample includes hundreds of thousands of distinct CDR3 sequences, roughly 25% of them seen just once. This sample was included in a study of blood T cells in healthy people across ages. CDR1 is MNHEY, CDR2 SMNVEV, per germline (reference sequence). This CDR3 spans 13 amino acids. Trimming pared 1 base from V and 5 bases from J, leaving 8 bases between. The data also belong to a second study, concerning T cells of mothers and their children.

This sequence was found in a boy between 10 and 17 years old in good health. The rearrangement joins TRBV27 to TRBJ2-5; no firm D call. The sample consisted of blood. The CDR3, as DNA: TGTGCCAGCAGTTTATATATGGGGGAGACCCAGTACTTC. Its translation is CASSLYMGETQYF.